The 7 T cell receptor beta chains in this list originate from one sample, sequenced in a study of cytomegalovirus exposure and HLA in healthy donors. 13 Jbeta primers and 60 Vbeta primers were used for the PCR. Measured with immunoSEQ multiplex PCR; TCRdb has only the in-frame clones, and not every one. Of 150,000 to 250,000 clones in the sample, about four fifths were seen once. Sequencing was carried out using PBMCs. The source of these receptors is a girl aged 10-17 years in good health and CMV-seropositive.

The V call is TRBV27, the J call TRBJ2-7; D is unresolved. Germline CDR1 reads MNHEY; CDR2 reads SMNVEV (reference sequence). There are 15 residues in the CDR3. V dropped 5 bases and J dropped 3 bases, with 17 bases sitting between them. CDR3 loop: CASSLSPLGGYEQYF. DNA for the CDR3: TGTGCCAGCAGTCTTTCCCCCCTCGGCGGCTACGAGCAGTACTTC.

The sample holds a few counts of this clone. This rearrangement joins TRBV29-1 to TRBJ2-3; TRBD2 is a possible D gene (6 bases). The CDR3 sequence is 12 residues long. V was clipped by 4 bases and J by 3 bases, with 8 bases between them. Germline V gives CDR1 SQVTM, CDR2 ANQGSEA. The CDR3 protein is CSVGGGTDTQYF. Here the CDR3 DNA reads TGCAGCGTTGGTGGGGGGACAGATACGCAGTATTTT.

The V call is TRBV10-3, the J call TRBJ2-2; 8 bases align to TRBD2. With 10 bases clipped from V and 4 bases from J, the junction kept 11 bases outside the gene matches. The CDR3 is made up of 15 amino acids. CDR1 ENHRY and CDR2 SYGVKD come from the germline V gene. The CDR3 protein is CASEGQRGSTGELFF. The CDR3, as DNA: TGTGCCAGCGAGGGCCAGCGGGGGAGCACCGGGGAGCTGTTTTTT.

The rearrangement links TRBV2 to TRBJ2-7; tentative D call: TRBD1 (5 bases). This CDR3 comprises 14 residues. V lost 11 bases and J lost 5, with 22 bases in between. From germline, CDR1 is SNHLY and CDR2 FYNNEI. The CDR3 DNA reads as TGTGCCCGAGCCATAGGGGCGCCAGGGAACGAGCAGTACTTC. Protein: CARAIGAPGNEQYF. The full variable domain, completed using reference TRBV2 and TRBJ2-7, is EPEVTQTPSHQVTQMGQEVILRCVPISNHLYFYWYRQILGQKVEFLVSFYNNEISEKSEIFDDQFSVERPDGSNFTLKIRSTKLEDSAMYFCARAIGAPGNEQYFGPGTRLTVT.

This chain uses TRBV4-1 with TRBJ2-3; 10 nucleotides agree with TRBD2. The junction had 1 base not matched to a gene; V was cut back by 0 bases and J by 1 base. The length of the CDR3 is 16 residues. From germline, CDR1 is MGHRA and CDR2 YSYEKL. In nucleotides, the CDR3 is TGCGCCAGCAGCCAAGATAGCGGGGGGCGCACAGATACGCAGTATTTT. Its translation: CASSQDSGGRTDTQYF.

Regarding this clone: One end of the junction fails to match germline, which may point to a read error. The chain has TRBV10-1 and TRBJ2-2; D is perhaps TRBD1 (5 bases). This CDR3 spans 13 amino acids. Germline CDR1 and CDR2: WNHNN and SYGVQD (reference sequence). For the CDR3, the DNA is TGCGCCAGCAGTGAGGACAGCACCGGAGAGCTGTTTTTT. Protein: CASSEDSTGELFF.

The genes are TRBV4-1 and TRBJ1-1; 7 nucleotides line up with TRBD1. With 7 bases clipped from V and 2 bases from J, the junction kept 7 bases outside the gene matches. The CDR3 length is 14 residues. The germline V gene encodes CDR1 MGHRA and CDR2 YSYEKL. The CDR3: CASKRNRGNTEAFF. Written as DNA, the CDR3 is TGCGCCAGCAAGAGGAACAGGGGAAACACTGAAGCTTTCTTT.